This entry lists 25 T cell receptor beta chains sequenced from one sample in a study of T-cell reconstitution after alpha-beta-depleted transplantation in children. Unique molecular identifiers featured in how the TCRbeta library was prepared. TCRdb re-called the PCR reads through MiXCR, storing one row per CDR3 protein. The sample records 490,000 or so distinct CDR3 sequences, around an eighth being singletons. Here the sequenced sample was PBMCs from the stem cell graft donor, taken from the stem cell graft. All receptors come from a human donor who donated a stem cell graft to a child with combined immunodeficiency.

The J gene is TRBJ2-1, the V gene TRBV10-3, with D uncertain. The CDR3 runs to 14 residues. Germline V gene sequence: CDR1 ENHRY, CDR2 SYGVKD. Trimming shortened V by 4 bases and J by 5 bases, and 12 bases separated the two germline ends. The CDR3 region has the DNA TGTGCCATCAGTGGGTCATTCCTGAACAATGAGCAGTTCTTC. Translated: CAISGSFLNNEQFF.

This clonotype has at least ten counts. V and J are TRBV6-2 or TRBV6-3 and TRBJ2-1; D may correspond to TRBD1 or TRBD2 (5 bases each). V shed 2 bases and J shed 6 bases, with 8 bases lying between them. The length of the CDR3 is 13 residues. Germline V lookup: CDR1 MNHEY, CDR2 SVGEGT. In DNA, the CDR3 is TGTGCCAGCAGTTACCTGGGGGTCAATGAGCAGTTCTTC. Its protein product is CASSYLGVNEQFF.

This clonotype came up many times. This chain uses TRBV7-2 with TRBJ2-1; a weak D match, TRBD1 (6 bases). The CDR3 contains 14 residues. The germline CDR1 and CDR2 sequences are SGHTA and FQGNSA. Trimming removed 4 bases at V and 4 bases at J, with 11 bases between. The CDR3 here is CASSYTGQYNEQFF. CDR3 DNA: TGTGCCAGCAGCTATACCGGACAGTACAATGAGCAGTTCTTC.

The sample holds many counts of this clonotype. The rearrangement links TRBV12-3 or TRBV12-4 to TRBJ2-1; a weak D match, TRBD1 (5 bases). Trimming shortened V by 8 bases and J by 7 bases, and 21 bases separated the two germline ends. CDR3 length: 15 amino acids. CDR3 region: CASVSTFDSLNEQFF. Written as DNA, the CDR3 is TGTGCCAGCGTATCAACCTTCGACAGTTTGAATGAGCAGTTCTTC.

This clonotype was counted a few times. The J gene is TRBJ1-1, the V gene TRBV15; D gene ambiguous. From germline, CDR1 is LNHNV and CDR2 YYDKDF (reference sequence). CDR3 length equals 13 residues. Trimming shortened V by 5 bases and J by 3 bases, and 10 bases separated the two germline ends. The CDR3 nucleotides read TGTGCCACCAGCGCCGACACTGACACTGAAGCTTTCTTT. Translating gives CATSADTDTEAFF.

In its sample, this clonotype was seen a few times. This chain uses TRBV20-1 with TRBJ2-7; weak D call: TRBD2 (7 bases). Germline CDR1 is DFQATT and CDR2 is SNEGSKA (reference sequence). Trimming took 3 bases from V and 5 from J, leaving 11 bases between them. This CDR3 is 12 amino acids long. Here the CDR3 DNA reads TGCAGTGCTAGCGGGGGGCTGGACGAGCAGTACTTC. Translated, it gives CSASGGLDEQYF.

V usage is TRBV7-6 and J usage is TRBJ1-1; D is possibly TRBD1 (5 bases). CDR1 is SGHVS and CDR2 is FNYEAQ in the germline V gene. V was cut by 5 bases and J by 2 bases, with 21 bases left in between. This CDR3 comprises 17 residues. The CDR3 reads CASSQQAGGGGNTEAFF. The CDR3, as DNA: TGTGCCAGCAGCCAACAGGCCGGGGGGGGAGGTAACACTGAAGCTTTCTTT.

This clonotype was seen at least ten times. V usage is TRBV12-3 or TRBV12-4 and J usage is TRBJ2-3; D is undetermined. This CDR3 is 14 amino acids long. The ends were cut back, 1 base at V and 2 bases at J, with 7 bases in the middle. CDR3 in DNA: TGTGCCAGCAGTTTAGGTCAGCACACAGATACGCAGTATTTT. This encodes CASSLGQHTDTQYF.

The chain is built from TRBV4-3 and TRBJ1-2, with 10 bases matching TRBD1. Germline V lookup: CDR1 LGHNA, CDR2 YSLEER. The CDR3 totals 16 residues. V lost 4 bases, J lost 8 bases, and 13 bases stayed unmatched. The CDR3 coding sequence is TGCGCCAGCAGCCCGACCTCCGGACAGGGGGTATGGGGCTACACCTTC. Translation gives CASSPTSGQGVWGYTF.

The V call is TRBV4-2, the J call TRBJ2-3; a weak D match, TRBD2 (6 bases). The ends were cut back, 8 bases at V and 0 bases at J, with 21 bases in the middle. The CDR3 is made up of 17 amino acids. Per the germline V gene, CDR1 is LGHNA and CDR2 is YNFKEQ. The CDR3 DNA reads as TGTGCCAGCGCCCAAAGCCGGGGTAGCGGCAGCACAGATACGCAGTATTTT. This encodes CASAQSRGSGSTDTQYF.

The chain links TRBV12-3 or TRBV12-4 to TRBJ1-6, with D unresolved. The CDR3 length is 14 residues. V was clipped by 2 bases and J by 14 bases, with 16 bases between them. CDR3 amino acids: CASSLTGGSRSLHF. CDR3 nucleotide sequence: TGTGCCAGCAGTTTAACGGGCGGATCGCGGTCCCTCCACTTT.

This chain joins TRBV11-1 and TRBJ2-2; 8 nucleotides line up with TRBD2. CDR1 is SGHAT, CDR2 FQDESV, per germline (reference sequence). V dropped 6 bases and J dropped 1; count of bases not matched to a gene: 4. CDR3 length equals 15 residues. The CDR3 sequence is CASRTGTRNTGELFF. CDR3 nucleotide sequence: TGTGCCAGCAGAACCGGGACTAGGAACACCGGGGAGCTGTTTTTT.

The table lists this clonotype with a few counts. The chain employs TRBV5-1 and TRBJ1-1, with D perhaps TRBD1 (6 bases). The CDR3 extends over 16 amino acids. Germline V gene sequence: CDR1 SGHRS, CDR2 YFSETQ. V was shortened by 0 bases and J by 4 bases, with 16 bases between the two germline ends. The CDR3 spells CASSLAERGPATEAFF. The CDR3 DNA reads as TGCGCCAGCAGCTTGGCCGAGCGGGGGCCGGCCACTGAAGCTTTCTTT.

The chain couples TRBV11-3 to TRBJ2-2, with TRBD1 as a possible D gene (5 bases). V was cut by 0 bases and J by 4 bases, with 15 bases left in between. Per the germline V gene, CDR1 is SGHNT and CDR2 is YENEEA. The CDR3 consists of 17 residues. CDR3 sequence: CASSLDLLNRFTGELFF. The CDR3 region has the DNA TGTGCCAGCAGCTTAGATCTCCTAAACAGGTTCACCGGGGAGCTGTTTTTT.

This clonotype turned up a few times. V and J are TRBV4-3 and TRBJ2-7; D gene ambiguous. Germline V gene data show CDR1 as LGHNA and CDR2 as YSLEER. The CDR3 is 13 residues long. Deletions cut 5 bases from V and 3 bases from J, with 11 bases between. DNA of the CDR3: TGCGCCAGCAGCGCGACGGGCTTCTACGAGCAGTACTTC. The encoded protein is CASSATGFYEQYF.

This clonotype occurred a few times. The V gene is TRBV12-3 or TRBV12-4, the J gene TRBJ2-3; 9 bases are shared with TRBD1. V lost 5 bases, J lost 3 bases, and 6 bases stayed unmatched. This CDR3 region has 15 residues. This CDR3 is CASSRKGQGTDTQYF. CDR3 nucleotides: TGTGCCAGCAGTCGTAAGGGACAGGGAACAGATACGCAGTATTTT.

This chain joins TRBV7-9 and TRBJ2-5; D gene unclear. Trimming stripped 5 bases from V and 1 base from J, with 8 bases between. The CDR3 covers 13 residues. Germline assignment: CDR1 SEHNR and CDR2 FQNEAQ (reference sequence). CDR3 amino acids: CASSQAIQETQYF. The CDR3 DNA is TGTGCCAGCAGCCAGGCCATCCAAGAGACCCAGTACTTC.

This clonotype was seen at least ten times. V usage is TRBV28 and J usage is TRBJ2-3; D possibly corresponds to TRBD1 (6 bases). Looked up from germline, CDR1 is MDHEN and CDR2 is SYDVKM. This CDR3 is 16 amino acids long. The V end was cut by 2 bases, the J end by 6 bases, with 18 bases between. The CDR3 bases are TGTGCCAGCAGTTTAATGAGGACAGCCCCTTGGGATACGCAGTATTTT. Translated: CASSLMRTAPWDTQYF.

This clonotype was observed a few times. The chain carries TRBV27 and TRBJ2-3; no clear D. V was pared by 3 bases and J by 3 bases, with 16 bases between. CDR3 size: 16 residues. Germline CDR1 and CDR2: MNHEY and SMNVEV (reference sequence). In nucleotides, the CDR3 is TGTGCCAGCAGTTTCATAATAGTAGGGAAGACAGATACGCAGTATTTT. It specifies CASSFIIVGKTDTQYF.

The chain joins TRBV12-2 to TRBJ1-1; the table's D gene call, TRBD1, was not cross checked with the DNA. TRBV12-2 corresponds to a pseudogene. This CDR3 spans 14 amino acids. The CDR3 region is CASRSADRYTEAFF. The DNA of the CDR3 is TGTGCAAGTCGCTCCGCGGACAGATACACTGAAGCTTTCTTT.

This clonotype has at least ten counts. This chain connects TRBV12-3 or TRBV12-4 to TRBJ2-7, with D perhaps TRBD2 (6 bases). The V end lost 1 base, the J end lost 0 bases, and 16 bases lay between the germline ends. CDR3 length: 17 residues. The CDR3 loop reads CASSLGPGTASSYEQYF. CDR3 DNA: TGTGCCAGCAGTTTAGGCCCTGGGACTGCTAGCTCCTACGAGCAGTACTTC.

This clonotype was observed a few times. The chain recombines TRBV6-2 or TRBV6-3 with TRBJ2-2; tentative D call: TRBD2 (6 bases). V was cut by 6 bases and J by 5 bases, with 19 bases left in between. Germline CDR1 MNHEY, CDR2 SVGEGT. The CDR3 has 16 residues. Written as DNA, the CDR3 is TGTGCCAGCAGACCAAGGGGTTCGGAGGGAACCGGGGAGCTGTTTTTT. Encoded protein: CASRPRGSEGTGELFF.

There are many counts of this clonotype. For the CDR3, the DNA is TGTGCCAGCAGTCGGTCGGGCGGAGGGACAACCAATGAGCAGTTCTTC. As protein: CASSRSGGGTTNEQFF. The rearrangement joins TRBV12-3 or TRBV12-4 to TRBJ2-1; TRBD1 or TRBD2 may be the D gene (6 bases each). The CDR3 runs to 16 residues. Trimming took off 5 bases at V and 6 bases at J, with 20 bases between the two ends.

This rearrangement joins TRBV5-1 to TRBJ2-2; 13 bases align to TRBD2. Per the germline V gene, CDR1 is SGHRS and CDR2 is YFSETQ. The CDR3 is 18 amino acids. After removal of 4 bases from V and 7 bases from J, the junction contained 13 bases not matched to a gene. The DNA for the CDR3 is TGCGCCAGCAGCCCCTGGAGGACTAGCGGGGGCCCTGGCGGGGAGCTGTTTTTT. Translating gives CASSPWRTSGGPGGELFF.

To note about this clonotype: A much larger clone differs by one base, so this may be a read error. V is TRBV24-1 and J is TRBJ1-3; D ambiguous. Germline CDR1 KGHDR, CDR2 SFDVKD. V lost 9 bases and J 0 bases, leaving 5 bases between the germline ends. This CDR3 region has 12 residues. CDR3 sequence reads: CATQSSGNTIYF. The CDR3 DNA is TGTGCCACCCAGAGCTCTGGAAACACCATATATTTT.